This TCR beta chain was documented in a study of PD-1 blockade in classical Hodgkin lymphoma (dated by TCRdb to about 2020). With regard to the full study: Nivolumab dosing was 3 mg/kg intravenously every 2 weeks, continuing until either disease progression or unacceptable toxicity. The study used CyTOF and TCR beta sequencing to define a peripheral blood immune signature of response to PD-1 blockade in classical Hodgkin lymphoma. General study outcomes and caveats: By C4D1, a significant rise was seen in CD4+ TCR diversity but not in CD8+ TCR diversity (p=0.0027 vs p=0.16), and the rise was most apparent among complete responders (p=0.02). Trial patients with a complete response had baseline diversity similar to that of newly diagnosed patients, while partial responders and progressors had significantly lower diversity. Only a single clinical trial cohort was studied, and what caused the repertoire differences, possibly disease activity or prior therapy, remained undefined. Diversity was lower in patients who began nivolumab less than 1 year after ASCT, so these patients were left out of later analyses to avoid confounding by immune reconstitution. Baseline TCR diversity was reported to be lower in newly diagnosed patients than in healthy donors, and even lower in relapsed/refractory patients.

The time point label for this specimen denotes: cycle 1 day 1 (C1D1), immediately before nivolumab initiation. Every trial patient had relapsed after autologous stem cell transplantation, and cohorts A, B and C differed in prior brentuximab vedotin exposure. The trial cohort comprised some 60 patients with relapsed/refractory classical Hodgkin lymphoma whose best overall responses were complete response, partial response or progressive disease. Single-agent nivolumab was administered to trial patients in the multi-cohort phase II CheckMate 205 trial. An independent review committee assessed best overall response using the 2007 International Working Group response criteria. PBMCs from the trial were collected at three points: immediately before nivolumab initiation (C1D1), and during therapy at cycle 2 day 1 and cycle 4 day 1. After peripheral blood was drawn into 8 mL Vacutainer Cell Preparation Tubes, PBMCs were isolated by centrifugation and then cryopreserved.

The table lists this clone with a few counts. The target of this receptor is not known. Nothing much larger sits one base from this clone, and base qualities are not available. From a lookup of the germline V gene, CDR1 and CDR2 are SGDLS and YYNGEE. The junction shows trimming of 3 bases on V and 7 bases on J, plus 10 bases between the germline ends. Inclusive of the bounding cysteine and phenylalanine, the CDR3 is 12 residues long. Solely the CDR3 DNA is kept, with 36 bases framed from the first base. Genomic DNA was isolated using the Qiagen DNeasy kit from unsorted PBMCs as well as from negatively selected CD4+ and CD8+ fractions. TCR beta CDR3 regions were subjected to amplification by immunoSEQ multiplex PCR with primers that anneal to V and J segments. A synthetic immune receptor repertoire was used to minimize amplification bias, and any remaining bias was removed computationally after sequencing. The paper's processing steps were these. Custom Python scripts were used to quantify repertoire diversity as the Shannon entropy index. Unsorted, CD4+ and CD8+ repertoires were analyzed separately, except in combined analyses where CD4+ and CD8+ sequences were merged in silico. A clone counted as expanded when the clone's frequency after treatment rose at least 2-fold relative to C1D1, and clones undetected at baseline were given a pseudocount of 0.5. Clones with 0 or 1 copy at C1D1 were classified as singleton clones, and clones with 2 or more copies were classified as non-singleton clones. Clones expanded in unsorted samples were annotated as CD4+, CD8+ or unknown by matching protein sequences in sorted samples from the same patient. Wilcoxon tests were applied to paired samples to test diversity changes from C1D1 to C4D1. TCRdb stores this immuneACCESS table with in-frame sequences only. Part of the clones is absent; in the studies checked, under half of the shortfall reflects unresolved V genes, and no reason is known for the rest. That table gives V, J and clone size, and the DNA gave D and trimming. For this sample the table gives around 21,000 clones, of which about 68% were detected only once. 20% to 25% of the sample goes to the ten largest clones.

This receptor was obtained from a human donor with classical Hodgkin lymphoma. The rearrangement combines TRBV9 with TRBJ1-2; the D gene is possibly TRBD1, with 5 bases matching. The sample consisted of peripheral blood mononuclear cells (PBMCs), taken at baseline. The CDR3 protein: CASSDQGSGYTF. The DNA reads TGTGCCAGCAGCGACCAGGGTAGTGGCTACACCTTC.